This entry features one TCR beta chain sequence. What it recognizes is unknown. The germline CDR1 and CDR2 sequences are SGHAT and FQNNGV. The CDR3 is 14 residues long. The V gene end was trimmed by 4 bases and the J gene end by 7 bases; junction bases not matched to a gene: 6. In the source study's methods: There were no quality scores in the junction-only immunoSEQ sequences, so filtering differed. Sequencing used immunoSEQ multiplex PCR; TCRdb keeps in-frame clones, though not all of them. V and J calls plus clone size are reproduced from that table; the DNA served to infer D and trimming. The top ten hold about 0.34% of the sample, which has 2 million to 3 million clones, roughly 93% seen once. The data originate from a study of shared clonotypes between healthy human individuals. Findings and caveats of the study: Relative to memory subsets, naive subsets generally showed larger estimated richness.

Those who donated were healthy HIV-negative adults, with no recent acute infections or vaccinations reported. The material sequenced was naive CD4+ T cells from PBMCs. Regarding subset: CD45RA+ positively selected. This chain uses TRBV11-2 with TRBJ2-7; 11 positions match TRBD1. The receptor was isolated from a man aged 18 to 29 in good health. Some clones in this sample may be carry-over from other donors' samples. For the CDR3, the DNA is TGTGCCAGCAGCTCCCCCGGGACAGGGGGGGAGCAGTACTTC. It translates to CASSSPGTGGEQYF.